These 13 T cell receptor beta chains came from one sample sequenced in a study of CD8+ T cells in alopecia areata. cDNA prepared by RNA extraction and subsequent reverse transcription served as the template for sequencing. Profiling relied on immunoSEQ multiplex PCR, and the TCRdb table lists in-frame clones only, not all of them. The repertoire has some 130,000 clones, about 49% of them found once; the top ten carry over 15%. The sequences come from CD8+ T cells sorted from blood, collected at week 0. The receptors shown here come from a human donor with alopecia areata.

Only a few counts were recorded for this clone. The V gene is TRBV25-1, the J gene TRBJ2-5; 8 positions agree with TRBD1. Trimming cost V 1 base and J 5 bases; bases outside gene matches: 9. The CDR3 covers 16 residues. Per the germline V gene, CDR1 is MGHDK and CDR2 is SYGVNS. This chain's CDR3 is CASSELGQGAEETQYF. The CDR3 DNA reads TGTGCCAGCAGTGAATTGGGCCAGGGGGCAGAGGAGACCCAGTACTTC.

This clone was recorded a few times. The chain has TRBV7-3 and TRBJ2-7, with D perhaps TRBD1 (5 bases). In germline, CDR1 is SGHTA, CDR2 FQGTGA. There are 15 residues in the CDR3. The V gene lost 6 bases and the J gene lost 4 bases, with 19 bases spanning the gap. The CDR3 nucleotides are TGTGCCAGCAGTCAAGGACACGACCTAGTTTACGAGCAGTACTTC. It is translated as CASSQGHDLVYEQYF.

The chain is built from TRBV29-1 and TRBJ2-1; D is uncertain. The germline gives CDR1 SQVTM, CDR2 ANQGSEA. The CDR3 extends over 10 amino acids. Trimming took off 3 bases at V and 10 bases at J, with 7 bases between the two ends. CDR3 protein: CSVESGEQFF. The CDR3 nucleotides are TGCAGCGTTGAGAGTGGCGAGCAGTTCTTC.

This chain joins TRBV27 and TRBJ1-5; 8 bases agree with TRBD1. The length of the CDR3 is 14 residues. The V and J ends lost 6 bases and 6 bases, in that order; junction bases with no gene match: 7. In germline, CDR1 is MNHEY, CDR2 SMNVEV (reference sequence). The CDR3 nucleotides read TGTGCCAGCAGATCCGGACAGGGAGCTCAGCCCCAGCATTTT. Translated: CASRSGQGAQPQHF.

The chain employs TRBV2 and TRBJ1-5; D perhaps matches TRBD1 (5 bases). The CDR3 is made up of 14 amino acids. CDR1 and CDR2 (germline): SNHLY, FYNNEI. V was pared by 6 bases and J by 6 bases, with 15 bases between. The CDR3 sequence: CASRVGWDGQPQHF. The CDR3 bases are TGTGCCAGCAGGGTCGGCTGGGACGGTCAGCCCCAGCATTTT.

V usage is TRBV9 and J usage is TRBJ2-7; a possible D gene is TRBD1 (6 bases). The V end was cut by 4 bases, the J end by 1 base, with 15 bases between. CDR3 length: 15 amino acids. Germline V CDR1 and CDR2: SGDLS, YYNGEE. The CDR3 DNA sequence: TGTGCCAGCAGCCCCCTGGCAGGGGTGTCCTACGAGCAGTACTTC. This codes for CASSPLAGVSYEQYF.

This chain joins TRBV29-1 and TRBJ1-1, with a tentative D call TRBD1 (6 bases). V was cut by 7 bases and J by 8 bases, with 17 bases left in between. This CDR3 is built from 12 residues. Germline V gene data show CDR1 as SQVTM and CDR2 as ANQGSEA. Written as DNA, the CDR3 is TGCAGCGCCATAGGGACAACCTTGGAAGCTTTCTTT. Translated, it gives CSAIGTTLEAFF.

V gene TRBV6-5 combines with J gene TRBJ2-5; TRBD2 matches at 9 bases. The V gene end was trimmed by 7 bases and the J gene end by 7 bases; junction bases not matched to a gene: 13. Germline V gene sequence: CDR1 MNHEY, CDR2 SVGAGI. The CDR3 totals 15 residues. DNA of the CDR3: TGTGCCAGCACCAGTTCCCCTGCAGCGGGGGGGACCCAGTACTTC. Its protein product is CASTSSPAAGGTQYF.

This chain uses TRBV5-1 with TRBJ1-2; 8 positions match TRBD1. The junction had 14 bases not matched to a gene; V was cut back by 4 bases and J by 6 bases. The germline CDR1 and CDR2 sequences are SGHRS and YFSETQ. The CDR3 spans 16 residues. The DNA of the CDR3 is TGCGCCAGCAGCCGACATACTGGACAGGGCGTGGATGGCTACACCTTC. This translates into CASSRHTGQGVDGYTF.

V is TRBV9 and J is TRBJ2-6, with a weak D call TRBD1 (6 bases). Per the germline V gene, CDR1 is SGDLS and CDR2 is YYNGEE. V was pared by 1 base and J by 0 bases, with 14 bases between. The CDR3 extends over 18 amino acids. The CDR3 spells CASSVSVTGSSGANVLTF. The CDR3 region has the DNA TGTGCCAGCAGCGTAAGTGTGACAGGAAGCTCTGGGGCCAACGTCCTGACTTTC.

This clone has only a few counts. The genes are TRBV9 and TRBJ2-1; TRBD1 agrees at 8 bases. The CDR3 length is 17 residues. The J segment lost 5 bases and the V segment lost 0 bases, leaving 10 bases of the junction unmatched. The V gene's germline CDR1 is SGDLS and CDR2 YYNGEE. The CDR3 here is CASSVESPDRENNEQFF. In nucleotides, the CDR3 is TGTGCCAGCAGCGTAGAATCGCCGGACAGGGAGAACAATGAGCAGTTCTTC. The full variable domain, its missing parts supplied by reference TRBV9 and TRBJ2-1, is DSGVTQTPKHLITATGQRVTLRCSPRSGDLSVYWYQQSLDQGLQFLIQYYNGEERAKGNILERFSAQQFPDLHSELNLSSLELGDSALYFCASSVESPDRENNEQFFGPGTRLTVL.

This clone was seen more than once but under ten times. The V call is TRBV9, the J call TRBJ1-3; TRBD1 matches 9 bases. The CDR3 runs to 15 residues. J lost 4 bases, V lost 4 bases, and 6 bases had no gene match. CDR1 and CDR2 (germline): SGDLS, YYNGEE. The CDR3 reads CASSTGGWGGNTIYF. The DNA for the CDR3 is TGTGCCAGCAGCACAGGGGGCTGGGGAGGAAACACCATATATTTT.

This clone was observed a handful of times. The J gene is TRBJ2-1, the V gene TRBV29-1; 9 bases are shared with TRBD2. The CDR3 has 12 amino acids. V lost 4 bases and J lost 16; bases outside the gene matches: 11. CDR1 and CDR2 from the germline V gene are SQVTM and ANQGSEA. CDR3 in DNA: TGCAGCGTTGTCGTGGATCGGGGACTAGCCTTCTTC. Translated: CSVVVDRGLAFF.